These 25 T cell receptor beta chains came from one sample sequenced in a study of cytomegalovirus exposure and HLA in healthy donors. Primers: 60 Vbeta forward and 13 Jbeta reverse. TCRdb keeps only in-frame clones here, not all; method: immunoSEQ multiplex PCR. This listing includes fewer than 75,000 clones. The sample consisted of PBMCs. These receptors were taken from a boy between 10 and 17 years old in good health and CMV-seronegative.

The chain has TRBV6-5 and TRBJ1-2; D unclear. With 6 bases removed from V and 5 bases from J, the gap between germline ends came to 10 bases. CDR1 MNHEY and CDR2 SVGAGI come from the germline V gene. The CDR3 is 12 residues long. CDR3 DNA sequence: TGTGCCAGCAGCCTAGTCGGTTATGGCTACACCTTC. This sequence encodes CASSLVGYGYTF.

V and J are TRBV27 and TRBJ1-1; no definite D call. Germline CDR1 MNHEY, CDR2 SMNVEV (reference sequence). The CDR3 has 13 residues. Trimming removed 4 bases at V and 0 bases at J, with 6 bases between. Here the CDR3 reads CASSSKMNTEAFF. CDR3 in DNA: TGTGCCAGCAGTTCCAAAATGAACACTGAAGCTTTCTTT.

The V call is TRBV5-6, the J call TRBJ2-4; 7 bases align to TRBD1. There are 13 residues in the CDR3. The trim removed 6 bases at V and 6 bases at J, leaving 6 bases unmatched. CDR1 is SGHDT, CDR2 YYEEEE, per germline. This CDR3 is CASNLHRGNIQYF. CDR3 coding DNA: TGTGCCAGCAATCTTCACAGGGGAAACATTCAGTACTTC.

This chain uses TRBV6-4 with TRBJ2-2; D may be TRBD1 (6 bases). Germline CDR1 is MRHNA and CDR2 is SNTAGT. V gave up 0 bases and J gave up 7 bases, with 9 bases separating them. The CDR3 is 14 residues long. The CDR3 region has the DNA TGTGCCAGCAGTGACTCGCGGACAGACGGGGAGCTGTTTTTT. Protein product: CASSDSRTDGELFF.

This chain connects TRBV7-2 to TRBJ2-5; 9 bases align to TRBD2. Germline V CDR1 and CDR2: SGHTA, FQGNSA. The V and J ends lost 3 bases and 6 bases, in that order; junction bases with no gene match: 11. The CDR3 extends over 16 amino acids. CDR3 nucleotides: TGTGCCAGCAGCTTGGGCGGGGCGGGAGGGGCTCAGACCCAGTACTTC. Its translation: CASSLGGAGGAQTQYF.

V usage is TRBV6-5 and J usage is TRBJ1-3; D is unclear. The CDR3 spans 11 residues. Trimming took 7 bases from V and 7 from J, leaving 8 bases between them. The V gene's germline CDR1 is MNHEY and CDR2 SVGAGI. This CDR3 reads CASTFANTIYF. In nucleotides, the CDR3 is TGTGCCAGCACTTTTGCGAACACCATATATTTT.

The gene calls are TRBV25-1 and TRBJ2-3; TRBD2 matches 10 bases. There are 14 residues in the CDR3. CDR1 MGHDK and CDR2 SYGVNS come from the germline V gene. V dropped 5 bases and J dropped 1; count of bases not matched to a gene: 0. This CDR3 reads CASSLAGGTDTQYF. The CDR3 coding sequence is TGTGCCAGCAGTCTAGCGGGGGGCACAGATACGCAGTATTTT.

The J gene is TRBJ1-3, the V gene TRBV6-5; D gene unclear. V lost 0 bases and J 4 bases, leaving 4 bases between the germline ends. CDR3 length equals 13 residues. The germline gives CDR1 MNHEY, CDR2 SVGAGI. The CDR3 DNA sequence: TGTGCCAGCAGTTACTCCGCGGGAAACACCATATATTTT. It translates to CASSYSAGNTIYF.

This chain connects TRBV11-2 to TRBJ2-1; the D gene is possibly TRBD2 (5 bases). This CDR3 comprises 13 residues. Germline V gene sequence: CDR1 SGHAT, CDR2 FQNNGV. V lost 1 base and J 8 bases, leaving 9 bases between the germline ends. The CDR3 nucleotides read TGTGCCAGCAGCTTAGCTACTAGTTATGAGCAGTTCTTC. Protein: CASSLATSYEQFF. The whole variable domain, filled in from reference TRBV11-2 and TRBJ2-1, reads EAGVAQSPRYKIIEKRQSVAFWCNPISGHATLYWYQQILGQGPKLLIQFQNNGVVDDSQLPKDRFSAERLKGVDSTLKIQPAKLEDSAVYLCASSLATSYEQFFGPGTRLTVL.

The rearrangement joins TRBV5-1 to TRBJ1-1; 11 bases agree with TRBD1. Trimming cost V 4 bases and J 4 bases; bases outside gene matches: 3. The CDR3 is 14 residues long. Germline V gene sequence: CDR1 SGHRS, CDR2 YFSETQ. The CDR3, as DNA: TGCGCCAGCAGCACAGGGACAGGGGGCACTGAAGCTTTCTTT. It yields the protein CASSTGTGGTEAFF.

This chain joins TRBV20-1 and TRBJ2-5, with D unclear. Germline V gives CDR1 DFQATT, CDR2 SNEGSKA (reference sequence). Trimming cost V 1 base and J 5 bases, with 5 bases left between them. This CDR3 is built from 11 residues. DNA of the CDR3: TGCAGTGCTAGAGCTCAGGAGACCCAGTACTTC. Amino acid sequence: CSARAQETQYF.

The chain carries TRBV6-6 and TRBJ1-2, with TRBD1 matching over 7 bases. This CDR3 has 15 residues. Germline-derived CDR1 and CDR2 are MNHNY and SVGAGI (reference sequence). J was trimmed by 1 base and V by 6 bases; bases with no gene match: 8. CDR3 sequence: CASRDTGAFNYGYTF. As DNA, the CDR3 is TGTGCCAGCAGAGACACAGGGGCGTTTAACTATGGCTACACCTTC.

The chain joins TRBV30 to TRBJ1-4; 8 bases fit TRBD1. The J segment lost 8 bases and the V segment lost 1 base, leaving 6 bases of the junction unmatched. Germline V lookup: CDR1 GTSNPN, CDR2 SVGIG (reference sequence). The CDR3 sequence is 14 residues long. CDR3 nucleotides: TGTGCCTGGAGTGCTCAGGGGGCTAGGGAAAAACTGTTTTTT. Its translation is CAWSAQGAREKLFF.

The rearrangement uses TRBV19 and TRBJ1-3, with D perhaps TRBD1 (6 bases). CDR3 length: 13 amino acids. Trimming removed 8 bases from V and 0 bases from J, with 8 bases in between. Germline V lookup: CDR1 LNHDA, CDR2 SQIVND (reference sequence). CDR3 sequence reads: CASGQLSGNTIYF. In nucleotides, the CDR3 is TGTGCCAGTGGACAGCTCTCTGGAAACACCATATATTTT.

The chain joins TRBV9 to TRBJ2-7, with a possible D match to TRBD1 (6 bases). CDR1 is SGDLS, CDR2 YYNGEE, per germline. CDR3 length equals 12 residues. V dropped 3 bases and J dropped 4 bases, with 8 bases sitting between them. The CDR3 is CASSDRAYEQYF. In nucleotides, the CDR3 is TGTGCCAGCAGCGACAGGGCTTACGAGCAGTACTTC. The full variable domain, in which reference TRBV9 and TRBJ2-7 provide the parts outside the CDR3, is DSGVTQTPKHLITATGQRVTLRCSPRSGDLSVYWYQQSLDQGLQFLIQYYNGEERAKGNILERFSAQQFPDLHSELNLSSLELGDSALYFCASSDRAYEQYFGPGTRLTVT.

The V call is TRBV7-3, the J call TRBJ2-6; no clear D. Trimming shortened V by 5 bases and J by 1 base, and 3 bases separated the two germline ends. CDR1 is SGHTA, CDR2 FQGTGA, per germline. The CDR3 covers 13 residues. The CDR3 nucleotides are TGTGCCAGCAGCCCATCTGGGGCCAACGTCCTGACTTTC. It translates to CASSPSGANVLTF. Full variable domain (rest looked up from reference TRBV7-3 and TRBJ2-6): GAGVSQTPSNKVTEKGKYVELRCDPISGHTALYWYRQSLGQGPEFLIYFQGTGAADDSGLPNDRFFAVRPEGSVSTLKIQRTERGDSAVYLCASSPSGANVLTFGAGSRLTVL.

CDR3 nucleotide sequence: TGTGCCAGTAGTATAGGGACAGGGGGTGTCTACGAGCAGTACTTC. Residues: CASSIGTGGVYEQYF. The gene calls are TRBV19 and TRBJ2-7; 10 nucleotides align to TRBD1. Losses at the gene ends were 1 base for V and 3 bases for J; bases not matched to a gene: 3. The length of the CDR3 is 15 residues. Germline V gene data show CDR1 as LNHDA and CDR2 as SQIVND (reference sequence). Complete variable domain (other parts from reference TRBV19 and TRBJ2-7): DGGITQSPKYLFRKEGQNVTLSCEQNLNHDAMYWYRQDPGQGLRLIYYSQIVNDFQKGDIAEGYSVSREKKESFPLTVTSAQKNPTAFYLCASSIGTGGVYEQYFGPGTRLTVT.

The rearrangement joins TRBV2 to TRBJ1-5; the match to TRBD1 covers 7 bases. The CDR3 is 17 amino acids. CDR1 and CDR2 (germline): SNHLY, FYNNEI. The junction had 12 bases not matched to a gene; V was cut back by 6 bases and J by 1 base. CDR3: CASRVSLGQHSNQPQHF. The CDR3 DNA follows: TGTGCCAGCAGGGTTTCACTGGGACAGCACAGCAATCAGCCCCAGCATTTT.

V and J are TRBV5-4 and TRBJ1-3; TRBD1 agrees at 7 bases. The V gene's germline CDR1 is SGHNT and CDR2 YYREEE (reference sequence). The ends lost 9 bases at V and 0 bases at J; junction bases unmatched: 9. CDR3 length: 15 residues. The CDR3 DNA is TGTGCCACCCAATTCAGGGGGGCCTCTGGAAACACCATATATTTT. This translates into CATQFRGASGNTIYF.

This clone shows up as medium-sized by frequency. V gene TRBV27 combines with J gene TRBJ1-4; 8 bases match TRBD1. The CDR3 runs to 14 residues. J was trimmed by 8 bases and V by 5 bases; bases with no gene match: 7. Germline CDR1 reads MNHEY; CDR2 reads SMNVEV (reference sequence). The DNA for the CDR3 is TGTGCCAGCAGTCCTCAGGGGGCGGACGAAAAACTGTTTTTT. It codes for CASSPQGADEKLFF.

The gene calls are TRBV5-1 and TRBJ2-5; D perhaps matches TRBD2 (6 bases). Germline assignment: CDR1 SGHRS and CDR2 YFSETQ. CDR3 length: 16 amino acids. Trimming stripped 2 bases from V and 2 bases from J, with 16 bases between. In DNA form, the CDR3 reads TGCGCCAGCAGCTTAACCCGACTAGGTCGGCAAGAGACCCAGTACTTC. Translating it yields CASSLTRLGRQETQYF.

The chain combines TRBV7-9 with TRBJ2-7, with 8 bases identical to TRBD2. Germline loops: CDR1 SEHNR, CDR2 FQNEAQ (reference sequence). J gave up 12 bases and V 2 bases, and 6 bases lay outside the gene matches. The CDR3 extends over 12 amino acids. The chain's CDR3 is CASSLRREDAYF. As DNA, the CDR3 is TGTGCCAGCAGCTTAAGGCGGGAGGATGCGTACTTC.

The genes are TRBV5-1 and TRBJ1-1; 9 bases align to TRBD1. The germline gives CDR1 SGHRS, CDR2 YFSETQ. The ends lost 0 bases at V and 0 bases at J; junction bases unmatched: 15. This CDR3 has 20 residues. The CDR3 protein is CASSLEAGQGIGSMNTEAFF. CDR3 bases: TGCGCCAGCAGCTTGGAGGCGGGACAGGGAATCGGCTCCATGAACACTGAAGCTTTCTTT.

This chain joins TRBV2 and TRBJ2-7, with TRBD2 matching over 7 bases. J was trimmed by 1 base and V by 7 bases; bases with no gene match: 7. Germline V gene sequence: CDR1 SNHLY, CDR2 FYNNEI. This CDR3 is built from 14 residues. The CDR3 bases are TGTGCCAGCACCGAGGTGGGGGGGTCCTACGAGCAGTACTTC. Its translation: CASTEVGGSYEQYF.

This chain connects TRBV6-1 to TRBJ1-1; D remains ambiguous. The V end was cut by 0 bases, the J end by 6 bases, with 8 bases between. The CDR3 covers 13 residues. Germline V lookup: CDR1 MNHNS, CDR2 SASEGT. This CDR3 reads CASSEAFRSEAFF. CDR3 nucleotides: TGTGCCAGCAGTGAAGCCTTCAGATCTGAAGCTTTCTTT.